This T cell receptor beta chain was observed in a study of cytomegalovirus exposure and HLA in healthy donors. The PCR made use of 60 Vbeta and 13 Jbeta primers. Per the study methods: A later analysis tallied 80 million to 100 million unique TCR beta chains, some 12 million of them shared. Profiling relied on immunoSEQ multiplex PCR, and the TCRdb table lists in-frame clones only, not all of them. V, J and clone size are taken as reported in that table, and D and trimming were inferred from the DNA itself. The repertoire holds around 200,000 clones, with about three quarters as singletons. This clone was observed once. Sequenced input: PBMCs. The TCR sequence derives from a man aged 18-30 years in good health and CMV-seronegative.

CDR3 sequence (DNA): TGTGCCAGTAGTATCTCCAGAGAAGAGGCTGGGGCCAACGTCCTGACTTTC. Its translation: CASSISREEAGANVLTF. This rearrangement joins TRBV19 to TRBJ2-6; D ambiguous. V was clipped by 3 bases and J by 2 bases, with 14 bases between them. The CDR3 contains 17 residues. Per the germline V gene, CDR1 is LNHDA and CDR2 is SQIVND (reference sequence).